Each of the 12 T cell receptor beta chains below was sequenced from the same sample in a study of vaccination and CD4 T cells after COVID-19. The study sequenced cultured CD4+ T cell DNA using the Oncomine TCR Beta short-read assay. TCRdb re-called the PCR reads through MiXCR, storing one row per CDR3 protein. This sample carries approximately 9,000 distinct CDR3 sequences, about 47% of them seen once, and the ten largest clones take under 25%. No cognate antigen is known for these TCRs. Treatment: roughly 10-day PBMC culture with coronavirus spike peptide pools or control peptides (ViraFEST assay). The specimen sequenced was CD4+ T cells from blood, cultured in vitro. Receptor source: a human donor who had recovered from COVID-19.

This clonotype was found a few times. The rearrangement links TRBV20-1 to TRBJ2-2, with a possible D match to TRBD2 (6 bases). The V gene lost 3 bases and the J gene lost 3 bases, with 11 bases spanning the gap. The CDR3 has 14 residues. Germline V gene data show CDR1 as DFQATT and CDR2 as SNEGSKA (reference sequence). Here the CDR3 DNA reads TGCAGTGCTAGCACTAGCCTTGACACCGGGGAGCTGTTTTTT. This gives the protein CSASTSLDTGELFF.

The chain links TRBV3-1 to TRBJ1-6; unclear D gene. V was trimmed by 0 bases and J by 9 bases, leaving 12 bases between them. The CDR3 runs to 15 residues. Germline CDR1 and CDR2: LGHDT and YNNKEL (reference sequence). CDR3 DNA: TGTGCCAGCAGCCAAGAGGGAGGAGGCAGTTCACCCCTCCACTTT. Its protein product is CASSQEGGGSSPLHF.

This clonotype was detected only a few times. Here the CDR3 reads CASSTQGDGGYTF. CDR3 DNA: TGTGCCAGTAGCACCCAGGGAGATGGTGGCTACACCTTC. The chain couples TRBV19 to TRBJ1-2, with D maybe TRBD1 (5 bases). The CDR3 is 13 amino acids. Germline V gene lookup returns CDR1 LNHDA and CDR2 SQIVND (reference sequence). Trimming stripped 6 bases from V and 7 bases from J, with 15 bases between.

This clonotype was picked up a small number of times. The rearrangement joins TRBV6-5 to TRBJ2-1; tentative D call: TRBD1 (6 bases). V lost 2 bases and J 8 bases, leaving 13 bases between the germline ends. From germline, CDR1 is MNHEY and CDR2 SVGAGI. The CDR3 consists of 14 residues. The CDR3, as DNA: TGTGCCAGCAGTTACCGACAGGCCCGGGATGAGCAGTTCTTC. Protein sequence: CASSYRQARDEQFF.

This clonotype has only a few counts. This chain uses TRBV28 with TRBJ1-1, with D unresolved. The germline V and J ends were trimmed by 10 bases and 3 bases, with 15 bases remaining between them. Germline CDR1 reads MDHEN; CDR2 reads SYDVKM. The CDR3 extends over 13 amino acids. CDR3 nucleotide sequence: TGTGCCACCACGCTCTGGGATCACACTGAAGCTTTCTTT. It translates to CATTLWDHTEAFF.

The chain combines TRBV4-1 with TRBJ1-6; D remains ambiguous. Germline V gene lookup returns CDR1 MGHRA and CDR2 YSYEKL. This CDR3 has 12 residues. V lost 4 bases, J lost 8 bases, and 6 bases lay in between. This CDR3 is CASSLPYSPLHF. CDR3 coding DNA: TGCGCCAGCAGCCTCCCGTATTCACCCCTCCACTTT.

In its sample, this clonotype is large. The J gene is TRBJ1-1, the V gene TRBV19; D remains unclear. Between the trimmed V and J ends, which lost 3 bases and 10 bases, there was a span of 12 bases. This CDR3 has 12 residues. Germline CDR1 is LNHDA and CDR2 is SQIVND (reference sequence). The CDR3 sequence: CASSIGPGGAFF. CDR3 DNA sequence: TGTGCCAGTAGTATCGGGCCCGGTGGAGCTTTCTTT.

Only one count was recorded for this clonotype. This chain joins TRBV7-9 and TRBJ2-5; D could derive from TRBD1 or TRBD2 (7 bases each). CDR3 length: 15 residues. The V end was cut by 5 bases, the J end by 5 bases, with 18 bases between. Germline loops: CDR1 SEHNR, CDR2 FQNEAQ (reference sequence). Written as DNA, the CDR3 is TGTGCCAGCAGCCCCCAGGGGGGGCTTGAGGAGACCCAGTACTTC. This codes for CASSPQGGLEETQYF.

V gene TRBV29-1 combines with J gene TRBJ1-1, with TRBD1 identical over 10 bases. Per the germline V gene, CDR1 is SQVTM and CDR2 is ANQGSEA. The CDR3 has 16 residues. J gave up 4 bases and V 4 bases, and 12 bases lay outside the gene matches. The CDR3 loop is CSVGYRGQGLGTEAFF. CDR3 coding DNA: TGCAGCGTTGGATACAGGGGACAGGGGCTTGGCACTGAAGCTTTCTTT.

The V and J genes are TRBV19 and TRBJ1-2, with 8 bases identical to TRBD1. The CDR3 sequence is 15 residues long. The V gene end was trimmed by 2 bases and the J gene end by 4 bases; junction bases not matched to a gene: 6. Germline V lookup: CDR1 LNHDA, CDR2 SQIVND (reference sequence). CDR3 nucleotide sequence: TGTGCCAGTAGTATATCGGCAGGGGGCCCCTATGGCTACACCTTC. Translation gives CASSISAGGPYGYTF.

This clonotype was seen a few times. V usage is TRBV6-2 or TRBV6-3 and J usage is TRBJ1-5; D call uncertain. CDR1 and CDR2 from the germline V gene are MNHEY and SVGEGT. V shed 4 bases and J shed 5 bases, with 12 bases lying between them. This CDR3 is built from 14 residues. CDR3 sequence: CASSWTAGDQPQHF. The DNA of the CDR3 is TGTGCCAGCAGTTGGACGGCCGGAGATCAGCCCCAGCATTTT.

This chain joins TRBV28 and TRBJ1-2; perhaps TRBD1 as D (5 bases). The CDR3 is made up of 14 amino acids. V was pared by 5 bases and J by 3 bases, with 13 bases between. Germline CDR1 reads MDHEN; CDR2 reads SYDVKM. In DNA form, the CDR3 reads TGTGCCAGCAGTCCTCATGGGGGAGACTATGGCTACACCTTC. It is translated as CASSPHGGDYGYTF.